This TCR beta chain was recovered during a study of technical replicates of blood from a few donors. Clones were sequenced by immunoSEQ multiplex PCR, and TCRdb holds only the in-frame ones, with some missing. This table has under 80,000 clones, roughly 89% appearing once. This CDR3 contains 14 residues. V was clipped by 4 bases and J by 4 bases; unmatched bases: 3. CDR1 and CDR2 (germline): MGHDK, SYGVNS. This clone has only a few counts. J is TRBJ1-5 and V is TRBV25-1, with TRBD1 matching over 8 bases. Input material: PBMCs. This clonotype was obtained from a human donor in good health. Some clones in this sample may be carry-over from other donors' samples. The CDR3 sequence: CASSGTGMNQPQHF. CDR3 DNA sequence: TGTGCCAGCAGTGGGACAGGGATGAATCAGCCCCAGCATTTT. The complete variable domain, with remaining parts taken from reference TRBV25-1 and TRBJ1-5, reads EADIYQTPRYLVIGTGKKITLECSQTMGHDKMYWYQQDPGMELHLIHYSYGVNSTEKGDLSSESTVSRIRTEHFPLTLESARPSHTSQYLCASSGTGMNQPQHFGDGTRLSIL.